This TCR beta chain is from a study of breast tumors, draining lymph nodes, adjacent tissues listed by TCRdb under 2016. For context, the study as a whole: Breast cancer patients provided tumor, adjacent nontumor tissue and axillary lymph nodes, and the study compared the TCR beta repertoires across these three sources. The study aimed to assess the relationships and possible T-cell exchange between tumor, surrounding tissue and draining lymph node repertoires in human breast cancer.

The sequencer was an Illumina HiSeq 2000. TCR beta chain libraries were generated through multiplex PCR amplification. The amplified TCR beta chain products were analyzed by high-throughput sequencing. Through fastp at Q25 and MiXCR, TCRdb rebuilt clones from the public reads, retaining in-frame beta chains. Each entry is one CDR3 protein sequence, shown with its most common DNA and genes. The sample records around 110,000 distinct CDR3 sequences, around 30% of which are singletons. The ten largest clones capture less than 6% of the sample. Lymph node samples came from the axillary draining lymph nodes of breast cancer patients. Taken from the germline V gene (reference sequence), the CDR1 and CDR2 loops are DFQATT and SNEGSKA. V is cut by 3 bases and J by 5 bases, and the space between the germline ends is 7 bases. Its CDR3 holds 11 amino acids, cysteine through phenylalanine. The CDR3 DNA has 33 bases and is translated from base 1.

General conclusions and limits of the study: T-cell repertoire diversity in tumors was found to be lower than in lymph nodes but higher than in nontumor tissue, and preferential V and J gene usage was observed. The data were judged consistent with most tumor T cells deriving from the lymph node and then expanding within tumor tissue. The conclusion that tumor T cells originate in lymph nodes was presented as consistent with a hypothesis rather than as directly demonstrated. Tumor and nontumor tissue repertoires were significantly more similar in luminal-like than in basal-like breast cancer.

This clonotype was seen ten or more times. Its antigen target is currently unknown. Nothing much larger sits one base from this clone, and base qualities are not available. The sequenced sample was axillary lymph node tissue. The source is a female donor with breast cancer. Some clones in this sample may be carry-over from other donors' samples. The chain links TRBV20-1 with TRBJ2-5, with no confidently assigned D gene. The nucleotide sequence is given as TGCAGTGCTAGGGTACGCGAGACCCAGTACTTC. Its protein reads: CSARVRETQYF.